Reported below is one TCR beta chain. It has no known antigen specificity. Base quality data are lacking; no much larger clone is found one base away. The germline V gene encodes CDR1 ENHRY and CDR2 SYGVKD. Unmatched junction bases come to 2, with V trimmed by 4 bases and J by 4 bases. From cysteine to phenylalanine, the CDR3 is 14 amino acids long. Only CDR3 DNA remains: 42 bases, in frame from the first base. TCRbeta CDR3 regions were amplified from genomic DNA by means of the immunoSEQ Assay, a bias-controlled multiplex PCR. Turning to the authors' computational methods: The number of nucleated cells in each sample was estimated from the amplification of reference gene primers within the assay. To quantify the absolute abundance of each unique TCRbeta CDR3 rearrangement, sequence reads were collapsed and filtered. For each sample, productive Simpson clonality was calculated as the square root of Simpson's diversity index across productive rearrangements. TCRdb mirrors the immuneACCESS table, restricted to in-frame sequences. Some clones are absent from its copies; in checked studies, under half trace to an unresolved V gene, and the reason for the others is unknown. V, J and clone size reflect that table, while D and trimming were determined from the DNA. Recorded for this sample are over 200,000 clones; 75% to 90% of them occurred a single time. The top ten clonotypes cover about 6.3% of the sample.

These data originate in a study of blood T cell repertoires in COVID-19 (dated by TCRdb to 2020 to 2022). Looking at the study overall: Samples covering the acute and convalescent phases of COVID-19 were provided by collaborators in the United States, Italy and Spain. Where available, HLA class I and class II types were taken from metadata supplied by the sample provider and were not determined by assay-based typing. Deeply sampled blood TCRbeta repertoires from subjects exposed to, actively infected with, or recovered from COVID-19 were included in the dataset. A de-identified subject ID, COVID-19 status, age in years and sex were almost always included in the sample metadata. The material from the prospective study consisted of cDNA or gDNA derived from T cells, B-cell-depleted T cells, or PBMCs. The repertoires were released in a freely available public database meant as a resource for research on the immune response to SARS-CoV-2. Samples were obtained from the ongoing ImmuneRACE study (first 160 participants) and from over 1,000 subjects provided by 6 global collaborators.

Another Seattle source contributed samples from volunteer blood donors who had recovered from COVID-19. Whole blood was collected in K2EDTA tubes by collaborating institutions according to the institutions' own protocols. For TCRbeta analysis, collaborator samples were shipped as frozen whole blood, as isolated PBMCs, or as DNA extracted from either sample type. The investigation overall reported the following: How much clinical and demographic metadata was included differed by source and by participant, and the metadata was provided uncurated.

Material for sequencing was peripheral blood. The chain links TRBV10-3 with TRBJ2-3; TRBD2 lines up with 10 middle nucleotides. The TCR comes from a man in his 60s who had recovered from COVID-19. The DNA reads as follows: TGTGCCATCAGTGGTAGCGGGGGGCCAGATACGCAGTATTTT. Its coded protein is CAISGSGGPDTQYF.